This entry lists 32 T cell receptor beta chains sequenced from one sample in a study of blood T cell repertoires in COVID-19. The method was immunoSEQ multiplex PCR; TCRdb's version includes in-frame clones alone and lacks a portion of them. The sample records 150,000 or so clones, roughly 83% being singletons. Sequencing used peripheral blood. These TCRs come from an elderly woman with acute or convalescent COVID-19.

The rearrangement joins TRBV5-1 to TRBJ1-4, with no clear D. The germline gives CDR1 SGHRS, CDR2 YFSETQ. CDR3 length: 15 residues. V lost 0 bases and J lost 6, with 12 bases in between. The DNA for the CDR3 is TGCGCCAGCAGCTTGGTCGACGGGTTGCATGAAAAACTGTTTTTT. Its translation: CASSLVDGLHEKLFF.

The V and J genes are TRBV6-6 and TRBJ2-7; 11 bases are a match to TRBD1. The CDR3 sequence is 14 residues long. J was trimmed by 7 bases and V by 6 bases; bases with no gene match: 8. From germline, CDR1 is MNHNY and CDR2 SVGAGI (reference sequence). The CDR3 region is CASRLGQGAREQYF. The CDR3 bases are TGTGCCAGCAGATTAGGACAGGGGGCCCGGGAGCAGTACTTC.

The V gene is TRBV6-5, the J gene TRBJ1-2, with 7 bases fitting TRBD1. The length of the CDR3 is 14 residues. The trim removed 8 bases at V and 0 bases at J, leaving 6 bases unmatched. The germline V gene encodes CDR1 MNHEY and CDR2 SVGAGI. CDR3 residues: CASRDRTSNYGYTF. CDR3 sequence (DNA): TGTGCCAGCCGGGACAGAACCTCTAACTATGGCTACACCTTC.

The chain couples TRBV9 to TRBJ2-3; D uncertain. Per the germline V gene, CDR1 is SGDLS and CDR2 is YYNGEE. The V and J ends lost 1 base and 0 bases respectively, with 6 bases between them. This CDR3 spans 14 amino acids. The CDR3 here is CASSVTVSTDTQYF. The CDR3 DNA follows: TGTGCCAGCAGCGTAACGGTTAGCACAGATACGCAGTATTTT. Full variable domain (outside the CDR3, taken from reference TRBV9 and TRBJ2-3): DSGVTQTPKHLITATGQRVTLRCSPRSGDLSVYWYQQSLDQGLQFLIQYYNGEERAKGNILERFSAQQFPDLHSELNLSSLELGDSALYFCASSVTVSTDTQYFGPGTRLTVL.

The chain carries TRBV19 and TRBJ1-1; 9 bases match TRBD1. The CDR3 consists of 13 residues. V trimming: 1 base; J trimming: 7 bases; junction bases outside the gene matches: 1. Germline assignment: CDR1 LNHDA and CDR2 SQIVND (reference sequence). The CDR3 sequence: CASSIGDRVEAFF. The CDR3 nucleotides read TGTGCCAGTAGTATAGGGGACAGGGTTGAAGCTTTCTTT.

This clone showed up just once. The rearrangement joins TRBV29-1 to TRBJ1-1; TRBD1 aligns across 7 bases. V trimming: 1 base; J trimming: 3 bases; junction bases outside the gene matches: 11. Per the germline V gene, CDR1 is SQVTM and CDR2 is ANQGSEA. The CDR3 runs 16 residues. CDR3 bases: TGCAGCGTTGAAGGGGGGCAGGGGGGCATATACACTGAAGCTTTCTTT. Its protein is CSVEGGQGGIYTEAFF.

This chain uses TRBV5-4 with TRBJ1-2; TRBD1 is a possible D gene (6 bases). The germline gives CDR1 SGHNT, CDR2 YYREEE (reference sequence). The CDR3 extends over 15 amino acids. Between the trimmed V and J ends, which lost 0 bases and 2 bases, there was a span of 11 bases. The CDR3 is CASSLEQGTNYGYTF. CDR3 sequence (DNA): TGTGCCAGCAGCTTGGAACAGGGAACAAACTATGGCTACACCTTC. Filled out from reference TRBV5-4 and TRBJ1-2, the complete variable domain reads ETGVTQSPTHLIKTRGQQVTLRCSSQSGHNTVSWYQQALGQGPQFIFQYYREEENGRGNFPPRFSGLQFPNYSSELNVNALELDDSALYLCASSLEQGTNYGYTFGSGTRLTVV.

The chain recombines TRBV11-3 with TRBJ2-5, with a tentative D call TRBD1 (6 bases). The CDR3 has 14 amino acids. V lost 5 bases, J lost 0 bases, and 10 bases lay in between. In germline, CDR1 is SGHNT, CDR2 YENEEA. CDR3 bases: TGTGCCAGCAGCCTCCGGACAGACCAAGAGACCCAGTACTTC. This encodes CASSLRTDQETQYF.

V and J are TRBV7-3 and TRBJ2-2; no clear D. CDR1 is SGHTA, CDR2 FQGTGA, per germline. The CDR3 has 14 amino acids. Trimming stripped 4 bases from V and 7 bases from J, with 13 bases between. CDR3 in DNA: TGTGCCAGCAGCTCTCAGAGGCTTGGCGGGGAGCTGTTTTTT. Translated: CASSSQRLGGELFF.

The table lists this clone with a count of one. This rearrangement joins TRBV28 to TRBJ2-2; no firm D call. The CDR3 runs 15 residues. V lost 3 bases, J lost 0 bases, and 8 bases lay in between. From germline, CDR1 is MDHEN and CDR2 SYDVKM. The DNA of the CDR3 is TGTGCCAGCAGTTTGAACACCGCGAACACCGGGGAGCTGTTTTTT. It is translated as CASSLNTANTGELFF.

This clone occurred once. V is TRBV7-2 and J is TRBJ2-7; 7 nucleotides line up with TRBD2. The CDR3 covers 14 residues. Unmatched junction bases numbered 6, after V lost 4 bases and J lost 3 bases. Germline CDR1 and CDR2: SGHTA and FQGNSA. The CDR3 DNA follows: TGTGCCAGCAGCTCGAGCGGGGCGCACTACGAGCAGTACTTC. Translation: CASSSSGAHYEQYF. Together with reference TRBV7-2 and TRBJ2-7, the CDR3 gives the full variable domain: GAGVSQSPSNKVTEKGKDVELRCDPISGHTALYWYRQSLGQGLEFLIYFQGNSAPDKSGLPSDRFSAERTGGSVSTLTIQRTQQEDSAVYLCASSSSGAHYEQYFGPGTRLTVT.

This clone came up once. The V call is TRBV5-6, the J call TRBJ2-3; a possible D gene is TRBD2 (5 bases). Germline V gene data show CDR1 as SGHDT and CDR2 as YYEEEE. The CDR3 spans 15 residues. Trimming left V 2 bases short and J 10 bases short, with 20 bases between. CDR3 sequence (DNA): TGTGCCAGCAGCTTTAGACTTACTGGATTGGAGGCGCAGTATTTT. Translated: CASSFRLTGLEAQYF.

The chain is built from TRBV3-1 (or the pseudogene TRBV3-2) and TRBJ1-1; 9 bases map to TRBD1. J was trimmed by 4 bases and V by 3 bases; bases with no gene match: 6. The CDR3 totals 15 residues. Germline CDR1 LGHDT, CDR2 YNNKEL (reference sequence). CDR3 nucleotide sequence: TGTGCCAGCAGCCATGACACAGGGGGCGGCACTGAAGCTTTCTTT. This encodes CASSHDTGGGTEAFF.

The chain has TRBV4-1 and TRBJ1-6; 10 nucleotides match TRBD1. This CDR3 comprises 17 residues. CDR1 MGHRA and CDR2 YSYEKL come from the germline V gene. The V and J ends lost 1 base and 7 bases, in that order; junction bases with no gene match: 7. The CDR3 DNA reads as TGCGCCAGCAGCCAAGCATTGACAGGGGGCGGGAATTCACCCCTCCACTTT. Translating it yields CASSQALTGGGNSPLHF.

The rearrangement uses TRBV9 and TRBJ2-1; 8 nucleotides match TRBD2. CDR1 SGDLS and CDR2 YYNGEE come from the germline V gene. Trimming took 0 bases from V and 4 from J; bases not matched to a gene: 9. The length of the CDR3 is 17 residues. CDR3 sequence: CASSVDGSGGPYNEQFF. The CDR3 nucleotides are TGTGCCAGCAGCGTAGATGGCAGCGGGGGCCCGTACAATGAGCAGTTCTTC.

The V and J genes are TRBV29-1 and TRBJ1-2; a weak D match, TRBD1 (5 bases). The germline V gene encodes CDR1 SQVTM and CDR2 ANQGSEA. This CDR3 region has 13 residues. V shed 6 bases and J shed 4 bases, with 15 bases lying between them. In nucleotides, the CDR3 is TGCAGCGTGCCGTTCAGGGAAGGCTATGGCTACACCTTC. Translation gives CSVPFREGYGYTF.

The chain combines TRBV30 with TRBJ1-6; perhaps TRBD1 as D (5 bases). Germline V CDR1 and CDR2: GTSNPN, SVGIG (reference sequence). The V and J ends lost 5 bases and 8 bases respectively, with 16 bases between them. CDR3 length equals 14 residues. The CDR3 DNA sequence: TGTGCCTGGGGGACTCGAGGCACGGATTCACCCCTCCACTTT. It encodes CAWGTRGTDSPLHF. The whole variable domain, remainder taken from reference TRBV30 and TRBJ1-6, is SQTIHQWPATLVQPVGSPLSLECTVEGTSNPNLYWYRQAAGRGLQLLFYSVGIGQISSEVPQNLSASRPQDRQFILSSKKLLLSDSGFYLCAWGTRGTDSPLHFGNGTRLTVT.

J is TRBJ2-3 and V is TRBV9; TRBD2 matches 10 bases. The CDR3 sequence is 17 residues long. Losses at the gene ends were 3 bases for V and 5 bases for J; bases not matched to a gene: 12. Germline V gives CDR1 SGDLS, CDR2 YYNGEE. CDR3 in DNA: TGTGCCAGCAGCGAAAGATATGTTAGCGGGGGGAGAGATACGCAGTATTTT. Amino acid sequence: CASSERYVSGGRDTQYF.

Written as DNA, the CDR3 is TGCGCCAGCAGCCCGGACAGGGGCACAGATACGCAGTATTTT. This codes for CASSPDRGTDTQYF. The V gene is TRBV5-1, the J gene TRBJ2-3; 8 positions agree with TRBD1. V lost 4 bases to trimming and J lost 1 base; unmatched junction nucleotides: 2. Germline V CDR1 and CDR2: SGHRS, YFSETQ. This CDR3 has 14 amino acids.

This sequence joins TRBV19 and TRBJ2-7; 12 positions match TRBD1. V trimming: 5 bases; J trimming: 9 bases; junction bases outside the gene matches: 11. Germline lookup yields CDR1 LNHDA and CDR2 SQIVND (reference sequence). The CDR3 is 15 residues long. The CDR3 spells CASSPPGQGAVGQYF. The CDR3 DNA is TGTGCCAGTAGTCCGCCGGGACAGGGGGCTGTCGGGCAGTACTTC.

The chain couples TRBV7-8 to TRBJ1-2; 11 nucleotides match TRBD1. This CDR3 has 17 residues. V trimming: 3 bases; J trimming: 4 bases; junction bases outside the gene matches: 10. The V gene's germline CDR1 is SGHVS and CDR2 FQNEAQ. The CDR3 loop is CASSFGADRGPVYGYTF. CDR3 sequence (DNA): TGTGCCAGCAGCTTTGGGGCGGACAGGGGGCCTGTCTATGGCTACACCTTC. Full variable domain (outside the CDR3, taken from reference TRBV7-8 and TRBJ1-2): GAGVSQSPRYKVAKRGQDVALRCDPISGHVSLFWYQQALGQGPEFLTYFQNEAQLDKSGLPSDRFFAERPEGSVSTLKIQRTQQEDSAVYLCASSFGADRGPVYGYTFGSGTRLTVV.

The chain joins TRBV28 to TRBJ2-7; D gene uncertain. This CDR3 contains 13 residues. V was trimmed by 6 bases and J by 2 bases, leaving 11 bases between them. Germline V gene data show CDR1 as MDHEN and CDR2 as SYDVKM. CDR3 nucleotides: TGTGCCAGCAGCCTCTCTGGCACCTACGAGCAGTACTTC. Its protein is CASSLSGTYEQYF.

The CDR3 DNA sequence: TGTGCCAGCAGTTACGTGACTAGCGGGGGGATAAGGTCAAATGAGCAGTTCTTC. Translated: CASSYVTSGGIRSNEQFF. This chain uses TRBV6-2 or TRBV6-3 with TRBJ2-1, with 13 bases aligning to TRBD2. Germline V gene data show CDR1 as MNHEY and CDR2 as SVGEGT. The CDR3 extends over 18 amino acids. J lost 7 bases, V lost 2 bases, and 11 bases had no gene match.

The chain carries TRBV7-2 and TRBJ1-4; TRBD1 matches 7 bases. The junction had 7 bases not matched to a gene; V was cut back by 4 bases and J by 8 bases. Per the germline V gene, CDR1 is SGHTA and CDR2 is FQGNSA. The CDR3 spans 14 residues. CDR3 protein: CASSSGQFREKLFF. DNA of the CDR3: TGTGCCAGCAGCTCGGGACAGTTCCGAGAAAAACTGTTTTTT.

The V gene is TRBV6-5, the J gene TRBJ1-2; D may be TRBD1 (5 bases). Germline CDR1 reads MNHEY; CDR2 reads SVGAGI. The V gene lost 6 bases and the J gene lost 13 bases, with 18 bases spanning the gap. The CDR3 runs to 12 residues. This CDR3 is CASRTAKGVGTF. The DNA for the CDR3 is TGTGCCAGCAGGACCGCGAAAGGGGTTGGCACCTTC.

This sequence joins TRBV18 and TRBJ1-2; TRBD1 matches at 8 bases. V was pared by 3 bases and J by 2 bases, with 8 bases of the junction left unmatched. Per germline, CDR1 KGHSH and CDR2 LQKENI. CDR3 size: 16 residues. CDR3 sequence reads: CASSPPTDRVNYGYTF. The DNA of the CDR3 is TGTGCCAGCTCACCGCCGACGGACAGGGTAAACTATGGCTACACCTTC.

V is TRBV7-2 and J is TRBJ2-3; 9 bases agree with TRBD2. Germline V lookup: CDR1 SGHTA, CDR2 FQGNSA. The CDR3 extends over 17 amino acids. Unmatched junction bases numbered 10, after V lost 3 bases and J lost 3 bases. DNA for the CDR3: TGTGCCAGCAGCTTGGGCGGGGGGGCGACAGGGACAGATACGCAGTATTTT. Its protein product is CASSLGGGATGTDTQYF.

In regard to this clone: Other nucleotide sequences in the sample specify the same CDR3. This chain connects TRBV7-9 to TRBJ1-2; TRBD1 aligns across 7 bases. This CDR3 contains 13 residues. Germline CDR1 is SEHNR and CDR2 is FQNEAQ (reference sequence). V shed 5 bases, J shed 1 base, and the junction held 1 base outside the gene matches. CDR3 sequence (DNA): TGTGCCAGCAGCCGGGACAGTAACTATGGCTACACCTTC. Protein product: CASSRDSNYGYTF.

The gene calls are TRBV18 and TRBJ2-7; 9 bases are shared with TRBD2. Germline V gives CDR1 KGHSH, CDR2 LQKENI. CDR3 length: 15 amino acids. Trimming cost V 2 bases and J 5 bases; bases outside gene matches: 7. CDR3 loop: CASSPGGLATHEQYF. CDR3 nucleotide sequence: TGTGCCAGCTCACCAGGGGGACTAGCTACACACGAGCAGTACTTC.

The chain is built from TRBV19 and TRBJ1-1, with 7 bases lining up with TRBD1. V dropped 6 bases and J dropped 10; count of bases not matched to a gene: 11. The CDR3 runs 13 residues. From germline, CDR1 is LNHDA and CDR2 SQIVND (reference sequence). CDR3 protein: CASSHPPTGIAFF. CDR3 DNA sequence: TGTGCCAGTAGCCATCCTCCGACAGGGATAGCTTTCTTT. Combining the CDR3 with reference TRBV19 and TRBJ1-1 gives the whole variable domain DGGITQSPKYLFRKEGQNVTLSCEQNLNHDAMYWYRQDPGQGLRLIYYSQIVNDFQKGDIAEGYSVSREKKESFPLTVTSAQKNPTAFYLCASSHPPTGIAFFGQGTRLTVV.

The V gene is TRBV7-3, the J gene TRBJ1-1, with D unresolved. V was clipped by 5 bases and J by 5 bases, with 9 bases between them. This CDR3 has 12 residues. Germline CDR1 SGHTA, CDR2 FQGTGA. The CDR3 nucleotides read TGTGCCAGCAGCCCAGGAGGGACTGAAGCTTTCTTT. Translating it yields CASSPGGTEAFF.

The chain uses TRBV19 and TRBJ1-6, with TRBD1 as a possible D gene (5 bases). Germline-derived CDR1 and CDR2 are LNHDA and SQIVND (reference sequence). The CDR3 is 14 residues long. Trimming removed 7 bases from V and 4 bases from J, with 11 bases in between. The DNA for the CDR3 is TGTGCCAGTATCAGCAGGGCGTATAATTCACCCCTCCACTTT. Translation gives CASISRAYNSPLHF.